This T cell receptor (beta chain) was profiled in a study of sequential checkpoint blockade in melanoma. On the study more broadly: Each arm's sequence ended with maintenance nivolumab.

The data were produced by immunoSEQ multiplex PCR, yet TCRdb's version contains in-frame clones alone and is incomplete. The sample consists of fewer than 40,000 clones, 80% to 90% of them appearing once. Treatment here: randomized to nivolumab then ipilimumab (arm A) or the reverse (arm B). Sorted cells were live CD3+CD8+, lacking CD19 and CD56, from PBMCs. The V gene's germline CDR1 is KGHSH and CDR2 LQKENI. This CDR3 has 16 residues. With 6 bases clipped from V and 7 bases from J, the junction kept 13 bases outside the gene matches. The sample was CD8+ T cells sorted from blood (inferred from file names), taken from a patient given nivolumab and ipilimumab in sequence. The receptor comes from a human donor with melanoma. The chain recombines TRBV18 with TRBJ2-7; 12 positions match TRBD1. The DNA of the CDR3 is TGTGCCAGCTCGTCCTCCCCGGGACAGGGGGCAAATGAGCAGTACTTC. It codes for CASSSSPGQGANEQYF.